This T cell receptor (beta chain) was profiled in a study of regulatory T cells in long-lasting Graves disease. Noted time point: newly diagnosed GD, antithyroid drugs for less than 3 months. There was RNA extracted from PBMCs, and the TCR library was made from it. The CDR3 is made up of 17 amino acids. From germline, CDR1 is ENHRY and CDR2 SYGVKD. The J segment lost 5 bases and the V segment lost 6 bases, leaving 14 bases of the junction unmatched. This clonotype was recorded a few times. Investigators prepared the TCR beta libraries by applying iRepertoire HTBI primers and Arm-PCR of CDR3 regions. TCRdb ran MiXCR on the multiplex PCR reads and lists one entry per CDR3 protein. Of about 350,000 distinct CDR3 sequences listed, 16% were seen once; the top ten hold just under 30%. The same sample was also used in a study of T cells in Graves' hyperthyroidism and ophthalmopathy.

Source: peripheral blood mononuclear cells (PBMCs), taken at new diagnosis, from a patient treated with antithyroid drugs. The TCR comes from a man in his forties with Graves disease. V and J are TRBV10-3 and TRBJ2-1; 9 nucleotides align to TRBD1. CDR3 bases: TGTGCCATCAGACGCACGAAACCCGGGACAGGGCACAATGAGCAGTTCTTC. It is translated as CAIRRTKPGTGHNEQFF.